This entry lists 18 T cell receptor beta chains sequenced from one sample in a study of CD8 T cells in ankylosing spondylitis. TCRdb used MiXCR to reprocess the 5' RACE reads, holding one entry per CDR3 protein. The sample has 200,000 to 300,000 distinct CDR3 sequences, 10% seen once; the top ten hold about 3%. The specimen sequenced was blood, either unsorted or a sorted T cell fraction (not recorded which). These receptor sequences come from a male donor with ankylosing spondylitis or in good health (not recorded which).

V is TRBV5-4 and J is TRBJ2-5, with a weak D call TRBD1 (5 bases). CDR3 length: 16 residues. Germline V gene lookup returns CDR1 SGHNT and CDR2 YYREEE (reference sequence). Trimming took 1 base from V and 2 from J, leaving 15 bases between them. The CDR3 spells CASSLLGRQLQETQYF. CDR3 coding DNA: TGTGCCAGCAGCTTGCTTGGAAGACAGTTGCAAGAGACCCAGTACTTC.

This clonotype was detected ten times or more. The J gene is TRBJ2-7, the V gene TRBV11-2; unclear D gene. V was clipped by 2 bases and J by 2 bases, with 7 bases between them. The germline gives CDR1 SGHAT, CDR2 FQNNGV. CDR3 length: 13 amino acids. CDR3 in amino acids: CASSLTQPYEQYF. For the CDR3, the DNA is TGTGCCAGCAGCTTAACACAGCCCTACGAGCAGTACTTC.

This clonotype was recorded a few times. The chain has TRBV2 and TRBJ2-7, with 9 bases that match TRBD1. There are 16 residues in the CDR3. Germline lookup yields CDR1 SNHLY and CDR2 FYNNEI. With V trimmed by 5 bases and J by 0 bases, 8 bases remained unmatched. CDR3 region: CASSFATGGSSYEQYF. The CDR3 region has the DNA TGTGCCAGCAGTTTTGCGACAGGGGGAAGCTCCTACGAGCAGTACTTC.

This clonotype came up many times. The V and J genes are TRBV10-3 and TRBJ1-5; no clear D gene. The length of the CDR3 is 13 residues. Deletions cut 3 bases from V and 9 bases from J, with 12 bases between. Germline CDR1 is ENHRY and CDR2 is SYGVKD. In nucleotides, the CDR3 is TGTGCCATCAGTGATCCGGGGTCGGGGCCCCAGCATTTT. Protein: CAISDPGSGPQHF.

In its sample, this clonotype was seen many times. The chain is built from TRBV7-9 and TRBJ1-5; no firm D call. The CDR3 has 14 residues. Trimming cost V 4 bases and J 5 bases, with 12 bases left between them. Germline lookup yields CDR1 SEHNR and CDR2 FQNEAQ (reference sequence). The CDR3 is CASSSKEHYQPQHF. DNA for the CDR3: TGTGCCAGCAGCTCTAAAGAACACTATCAGCCCCAGCATTTT.

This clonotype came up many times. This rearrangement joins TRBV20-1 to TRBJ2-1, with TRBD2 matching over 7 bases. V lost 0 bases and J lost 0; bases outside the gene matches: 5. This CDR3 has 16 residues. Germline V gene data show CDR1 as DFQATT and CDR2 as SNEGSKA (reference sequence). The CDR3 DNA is TGCAGTGCTAGAGATCGAGGCGGGAGCTCCTACAATGAGCAGTTCTTC. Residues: CSARDRGGSSYNEQFF.

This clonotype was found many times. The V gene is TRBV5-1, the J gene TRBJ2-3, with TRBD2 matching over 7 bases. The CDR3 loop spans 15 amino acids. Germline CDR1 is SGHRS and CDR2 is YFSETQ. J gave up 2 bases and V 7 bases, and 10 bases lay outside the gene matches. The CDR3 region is CASGGSGEITDTQYF. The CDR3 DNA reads TGCGCCAGCGGGGGGAGCGGGGAGATCACAGATACGCAGTATTTT.

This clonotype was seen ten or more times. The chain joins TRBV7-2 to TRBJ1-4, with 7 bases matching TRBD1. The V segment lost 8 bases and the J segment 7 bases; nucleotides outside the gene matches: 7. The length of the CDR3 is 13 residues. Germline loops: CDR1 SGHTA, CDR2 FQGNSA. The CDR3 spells CASSTGASEKLFF. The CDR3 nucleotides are TGTGCCAGCTCTACAGGGGCAAGTGAAAAACTGTTTTTT.

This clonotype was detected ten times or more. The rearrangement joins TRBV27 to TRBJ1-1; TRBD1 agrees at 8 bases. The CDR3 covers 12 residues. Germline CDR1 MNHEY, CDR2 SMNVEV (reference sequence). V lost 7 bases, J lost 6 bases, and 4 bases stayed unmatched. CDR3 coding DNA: TGTGCCAGCACTCCAGGGGGCGCTGAAGCTTTCTTT. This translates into CASTPGGAEAFF.

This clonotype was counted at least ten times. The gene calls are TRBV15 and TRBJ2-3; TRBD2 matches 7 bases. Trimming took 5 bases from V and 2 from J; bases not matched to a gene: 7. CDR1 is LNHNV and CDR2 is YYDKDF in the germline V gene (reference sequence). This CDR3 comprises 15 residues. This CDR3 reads CATSSTGGLTDTQYF. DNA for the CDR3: TGTGCCACCAGCTCGACGGGAGGCCTCACAGATACGCAGTATTTT.

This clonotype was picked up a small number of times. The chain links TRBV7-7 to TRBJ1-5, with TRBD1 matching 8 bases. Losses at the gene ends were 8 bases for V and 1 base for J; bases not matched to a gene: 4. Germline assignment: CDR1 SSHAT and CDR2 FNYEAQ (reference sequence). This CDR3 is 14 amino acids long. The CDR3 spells CASPGTGSNQPQHF. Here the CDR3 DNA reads TGTGCCAGCCCCGGGACAGGAAGCAATCAGCCCCAGCATTTT.

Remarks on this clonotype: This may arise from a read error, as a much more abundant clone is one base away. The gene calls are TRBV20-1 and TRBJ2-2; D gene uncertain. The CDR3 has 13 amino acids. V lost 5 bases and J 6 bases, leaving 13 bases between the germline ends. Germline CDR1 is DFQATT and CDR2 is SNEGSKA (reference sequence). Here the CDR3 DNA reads TGCAGTGCTCCTGTGGGTCCACCCGGGGAGCTGTTTTTT. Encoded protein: CSAPVGPPGELFF.

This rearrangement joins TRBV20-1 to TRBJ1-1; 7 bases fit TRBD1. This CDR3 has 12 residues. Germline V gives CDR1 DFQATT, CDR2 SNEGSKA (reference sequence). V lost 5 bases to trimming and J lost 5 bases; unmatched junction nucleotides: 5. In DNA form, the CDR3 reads TGCAGTGCTTCGACAGGGCGGACTGAAGCTTTCTTT. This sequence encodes CSASTGRTEAFF.

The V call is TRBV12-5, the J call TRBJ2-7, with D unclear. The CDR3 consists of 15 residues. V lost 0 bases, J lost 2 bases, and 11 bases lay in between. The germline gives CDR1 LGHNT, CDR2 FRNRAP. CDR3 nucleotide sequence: TGTGCTAGTGGTTTGGTACTGGCAGGAACCTACGAGCAGTACTTC. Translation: CASGLVLAGTYEQYF.

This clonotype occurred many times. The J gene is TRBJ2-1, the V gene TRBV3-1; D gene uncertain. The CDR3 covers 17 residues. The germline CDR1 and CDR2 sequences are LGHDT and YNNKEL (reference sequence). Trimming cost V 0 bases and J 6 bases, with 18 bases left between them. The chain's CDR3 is CASSQEGWSGNSNEQFF. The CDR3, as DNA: TGTGCCAGCAGCCAAGAAGGTTGGTCGGGTAATTCCAATGAGCAGTTCTTC.

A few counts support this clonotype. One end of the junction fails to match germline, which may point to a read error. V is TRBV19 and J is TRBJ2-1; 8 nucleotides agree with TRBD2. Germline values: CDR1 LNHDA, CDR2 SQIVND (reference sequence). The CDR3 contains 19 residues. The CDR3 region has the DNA TGTGTCAGTAGTATCCCCCCGCGGGGGGCTCCCAGCTCCTACAATGAGCAGTTCTTC. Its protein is CVSSIPPRGAPSSYNEQFF. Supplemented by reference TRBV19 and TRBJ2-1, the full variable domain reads DGGITQSPKYLFRKEGQNVTLSCEQNLNHDAMYWYRQDPGQGLRLIYYSQIVNDFQKGDIAEGYSVSREKKESFPLTVTSAQKNPTAFYLCVSSIPPRGAPSSYNEQFFGPGTRLTVL.

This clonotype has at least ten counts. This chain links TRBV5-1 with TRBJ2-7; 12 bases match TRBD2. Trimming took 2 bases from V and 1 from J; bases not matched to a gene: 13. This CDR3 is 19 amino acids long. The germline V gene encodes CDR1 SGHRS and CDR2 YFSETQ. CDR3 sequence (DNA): TGCGCCAGCAGCTTACGACTAGCGGGAGTGGGGTTTGGGTCCTACGAGCAGTACTTC. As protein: CASSLRLAGVGFGSYEQYF.

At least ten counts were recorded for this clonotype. CDR3 in amino acids: CAGQGARYEQYF. CDR3 in DNA: TGTGCCGGACAGGGGGCGAGGTACGAGCAGTACTTC. The rearrangement links TRBV30 to TRBJ2-7; 11 bases fit TRBD1. With V trimmed by 8 bases and J by 4 bases, 4 bases remained unmatched. The CDR3 length is 12 residues. Germline CDR1 reads GTSNPN; CDR2 reads SVGIG (reference sequence).